The next 9 T cell receptor beta chains were all read from a single sample in a study of CD8 T cells in Susac syndrome. Random hexamers primed reverse transcription of 0.5 to 1 ug RNA. TCRdb ran MiXCR on the immunoSEQ multiplex PCR reads and lists one entry per CDR3 protein. This sample has 200,000 or so distinct CDR3 sequences, with 90% to 95% found just once. Sequencing was performed on CD4+ T cells from PBMCs. These receptors all stem from a human donor with multiple sclerosis.

This chain uses TRBV18 with TRBJ1-2, with a possible D match to TRBD1 (5 bases). CDR3 size: 13 residues. Trimming removed 3 bases at V and 7 bases at J, with 12 bases between. Germline V gives CDR1 KGHSH, CDR2 LQKENI. In DNA form, the CDR3 reads TGTGCCAGCTCACCCAGGGACCTAAGTGGCTACACCTTC. It encodes CASSPRDLSGYTF.

The rearrangement uses TRBV27 and TRBJ1-6; 7 bases align to TRBD1. The germline V gene has CDR1 MNHEY and CDR2 SMNVEV (reference sequence). V was clipped by 5 bases and J by 7 bases; unmatched bases: 5. The CDR3 runs 14 residues. This CDR3 reads CASSLRGYNSPLHF. CDR3 nucleotides: TGTGCCAGCAGTCTCAGGGGGTACAATTCACCCCTCCACTTT.

The V call is TRBV20-1, the J call TRBJ2-3; D uncertain. The germline gives CDR1 DFQATT, CDR2 SNEGSKA (reference sequence). The CDR3 runs to 15 residues. Trimming took off 2 bases at V and 4 bases at J, with 16 bases between the two ends. CDR3 in amino acids: CSARTRGVSADTQYF. The CDR3 region has the DNA TGCAGTGCTAGAACCCGTGGCGTATCGGCAGATACGCAGTATTTT.

This chain uses TRBV29-1 with TRBJ1-1; D unresolved. The CDR3 loop spans 14 amino acids. The V end lost 7 bases, the J end lost 2 bases, and 17 bases lay between the germline ends. In germline, CDR1 is SQVTM, CDR2 ANQGSEA. Here the CDR3 reads CSAKMVVLNTEAFF. DNA for the CDR3: TGCAGCGCCAAAATGGTCGTCCTTAACACTGAAGCTTTCTTT.

CDR3 in DNA: TGCAGTGCTAAAACCGCAGGGGGCAATGGCTACACCTTC. It encodes CSAKTAGGNGYTF. The chain joins TRBV20-1 to TRBJ1-2, with 8 positions matching TRBD1. The CDR3 spans 13 residues. The J segment lost 6 bases and the V segment lost 4 bases, leaving 7 bases of the junction unmatched. CDR1 is DFQATT and CDR2 is SNEGSKA in the germline V gene (reference sequence).

The genes are TRBV3-1 and TRBJ1-5, with 7 positions matching TRBD1. Germline lookup yields CDR1 LGHDT and CDR2 YNNKEL (reference sequence). V was clipped by 0 bases and J by 5 bases; unmatched bases: 10. This CDR3 has 17 residues. The CDR3 region is CASSQDWTGRGDQPQHF. The CDR3 DNA reads TGTGCCAGCAGCCAAGATTGGACAGGCAGAGGGGATCAGCCCCAGCATTTT.

This clonotype was seen just once. J is TRBJ1-1 and V is TRBV30, with D unresolved. V was trimmed by 5 bases and J by 1 base, leaving 11 bases between them. This CDR3 is 13 amino acids long. CDR1 is GTSNPN, CDR2 SVGIG, per germline (reference sequence). CDR3 sequence: CAWLTQGNTEAFF. The CDR3 bases are TGTGCCTGGCTCACTCAAGGGAACACTGAAGCTTTCTTT.

The chain joins TRBV5-1 to TRBJ2-7; perhaps TRBD2 as D (7 bases). The CDR3 is 16 residues long. The V gene's germline CDR1 is SGHRS and CDR2 YFSETQ. Trimming removed 1 base from V and 2 bases from J, with 16 bases in between. For the CDR3, the DNA is TGCGCCAGCAGCTTGACGGGGGGCCCCAGGGCCTACGAGCAGTACTTC. Its protein is CASSLTGGPRAYEQYF.

This sequence joins TRBV18 and TRBJ2-6; tentative D call: TRBD1 (6 bases). Germline lookup yields CDR1 KGHSH and CDR2 LQKENI. The V end was cut by 5 bases, the J end by 0 bases, with 14 bases between. The CDR3 is made up of 17 amino acids. The CDR3 loop reads CASSIRQEASGANVLTF. DNA of the CDR3: TGTGCCAGCTCAATAAGACAGGAGGCCTCTGGGGCCAACGTCCTGACTTTC.